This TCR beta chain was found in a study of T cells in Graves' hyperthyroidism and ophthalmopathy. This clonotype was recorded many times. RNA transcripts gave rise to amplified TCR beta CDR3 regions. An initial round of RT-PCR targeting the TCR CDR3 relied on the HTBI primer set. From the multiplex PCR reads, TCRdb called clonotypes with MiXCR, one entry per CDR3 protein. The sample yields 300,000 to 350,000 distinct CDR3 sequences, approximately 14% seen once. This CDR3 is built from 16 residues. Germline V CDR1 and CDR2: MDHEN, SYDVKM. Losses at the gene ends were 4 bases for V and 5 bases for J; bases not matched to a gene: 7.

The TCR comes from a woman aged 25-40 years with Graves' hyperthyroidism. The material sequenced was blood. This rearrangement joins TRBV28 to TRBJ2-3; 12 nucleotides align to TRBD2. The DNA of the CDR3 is TGTGCCAGCAGTTCACAGACTAGCGGGAGTAAAGATACGCAGTATTTT. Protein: CASSSQTSGSKDTQYF.